A single sample gave rise to the 29 T cell receptor beta chains below, sequenced in a study of human T cells and chemical hapten exposure. Described time point: patch test 1, 2 weeks after DPC sensitization. Treatment in this sample: therapeutic diphenylcyclopropenone sensitization with weekly scalp DPC. From whole blood left unfractionated, total RNA was extracted. TCRdb re-derived calls from the RACE reads in MiXCR, one entry per CDR3 protein. This table has some 41,000 distinct CDR3 sequences, 4% appearing once. Here the sequenced sample was whole blood, taken in connection with sensitization to the hapten diphenylcyclopropenone (DPC). The receptors come from a man aged 45-60 years with alopecia areata. Some clones in this sample may be carry-over from other donors' samples.

This clonotype was seen at least ten times. DNA for the CDR3: TGTGCCAGCAGCTTAGCGCCGGGACGGGGATACTACGAGCAGTACTTC. Its protein is CASSLAPGRGYYEQYF. The chain uses TRBV7-2 and TRBJ2-7; D assignment may be TRBD1 or TRBD2 (5 bases each). Germline V CDR1 and CDR2: SGHTA, FQGNSA. This CDR3 has 16 amino acids. Trimming stripped 0 bases from V and 3 bases from J, with 15 bases between.

This CDR3 reads CASSLGGSTGELFF. The DNA for the CDR3 is TGTGCCAGCAGCTTAGGCGGGAGCACCGGGGAGCTGTTTTTT. The genes are TRBV11-2 and TRBJ2-2; 7 bases are a match to TRBD2. Germline CDR1 and CDR2: SGHAT and FQNNGV. Trimming cost V 1 base and J 4 bases; bases outside gene matches: 0. CDR3 size: 14 residues.

This clonotype showed up just a few times. The V call is TRBV2, the J call TRBJ1-5, with D possibly being TRBD1 (5 bases). This CDR3 contains 14 residues. Germline assignment: CDR1 SNHLY and CDR2 FYNNEI. The V end lost 3 bases, the J end lost 4 bases, and 10 bases lay between the germline ends. The CDR3 loop reads CASSERGLNQPQHF. For the CDR3, the DNA is TGTGCCAGCAGTGAGCGGGGCCTTAATCAGCCCCAGCATTTT. The complete variable domain, with remaining parts taken from reference TRBV2 and TRBJ1-5, reads EPEVTQTPSHQVTQMGQEVILRCVPISNHLYFYWYRQILGQKVEFLVSFYNNEISEKSEIFDDQFSVERPDGSNFTLKIRSTKLEDSAMYFCASSERGLNQPQHFGDGTRLSIL.

This clonotype appeared many times. J is TRBJ2-7 and V is TRBV28; the match to TRBD1 covers 7 bases. This CDR3 has 12 amino acids. J gave up 7 bases and V 4 bases, and 4 bases lay outside the gene matches. Germline-derived CDR1 and CDR2 are MDHEN and SYDVKM. DNA for the CDR3: TGTGCCAGCAGTTCACAGGGGTGGGAGCAGTACTTC. It specifies CASSSQGWEQYF.

This clonotype was seen ten or more times. The J gene is TRBJ2-3, the V gene TRBV29-1, with TRBD2 matching over 15 bases. The ends lost 5 bases at V and 7 bases at J; junction bases unmatched: 4. CDR3 length equals 14 residues. Germline CDR1 reads SQVTM; CDR2 reads ANQGSEA. This CDR3 is CSVSGTSGRNTQYF. The DNA of the CDR3 is TGCAGCGTTTCCGGGACTAGCGGGAGGAATACGCAGTATTTT.

This clonotype was recorded a few times. The chain is built from TRBV20-1 and TRBJ2-7, with D perhaps matching TRBD2 (6 bases). Germline V gene data show CDR1 as DFQATT and CDR2 as SNEGSKA (reference sequence). The V end lost 3 bases, the J end lost 5 bases, and 17 bases lay between the germline ends. The CDR3 length is 14 residues. CDR3 loop: CSASLGTGSNEQYF. For the CDR3, the DNA is TGCAGTGCTAGCCTAGGGACCGGGAGTAACGAGCAGTACTTC.

This clonotype was counted at least ten times. The CDR3 DNA follows: TGTGCCAGCAGCCAAGAGGCTTACTTAGACCCCCAGCATTTT. Its translation is CASSQEAYLDPQHF. V usage is TRBV4-2 and J usage is TRBJ1-5, with unresolved D. The germline V gene encodes CDR1 LGHNA and CDR2 YNFKEQ. The CDR3 totals 14 residues. V lost 0 bases and J 10 bases, leaving 13 bases between the germline ends.

The chain joins TRBV10-3 to TRBJ1-1; no firm D call. Germline CDR1 is ENHRY and CDR2 is SYGVKD. Trimming took 3 bases from V and 3 from J, leaving 8 bases between them. The CDR3 runs 13 residues. The CDR3 is CAISENEDTEAFF. CDR3 nucleotide sequence: TGTGCCATCAGTGAAAATGAGGACACTGAAGCTTTCTTT.

This clonotype showed up many times. The chain's CDR3 is CASSQKTSGVRGKEQYF. The CDR3 coding sequence is TGCGCCAGCAGCCAGAAGACTAGTGGGGTGCGGGGAAAGGAGCAGTATTTT. The rearrangement joins TRBV4-3 to TRBJ2-3; the D gene is possibly TRBD2 (6 bases). The germline CDR1 and CDR2 sequences are LGHNA and YSLEER. The V end was cut by 3 bases, the J end by 11 bases, with 27 bases between. The CDR3 runs to 17 residues.

This clonotype came up a few times. The gene calls are TRBV30 and TRBJ1-1; 7 bases map to TRBD1. The germline gives CDR1 GTSNPN, CDR2 SVGIG (reference sequence). V lost 4 bases, J lost 1 base, and 9 bases stayed unmatched. The CDR3 contains 15 residues. The CDR3 loop reads CAWIRLGTANTEAFF. The CDR3 DNA is TGTGCCTGGATTCGTTTGGGGACAGCGAACACTGAAGCTTTCTTT.

This clonotype was seen repeatedly, ten times or more. This chain uses TRBV11-2 with TRBJ2-2; D uncertain. This CDR3 comprises 14 residues. CDR1 is SGHAT and CDR2 is FQNNGV in the germline V gene. V was trimmed by 7 bases and J by 1 base, leaving 10 bases between them. Here the CDR3 reads CASTLGMNTGELFF. CDR3 nucleotide sequence: TGTGCCAGCACCCTGGGAATGAACACCGGGGAGCTGTTTTTT.

This clonotype was detected a few times. The V call is TRBV20-1, the J call TRBJ1-2; D is perhaps TRBD1 (5 bases). Germline assignment: CDR1 DFQATT and CDR2 SNEGSKA (reference sequence). CDR3 length: 13 residues. With 1 base removed from V and 2 bases from J, the gap between germline ends came to 8 bases. DNA for the CDR3: TGCAGTGCTAGAGGTGCAGGGAACTATGGCTACACCTTC. This codes for CSARGAGNYGYTF.

This clonotype was detected ten times or more. The chain links TRBV12-3 or TRBV12-4 to TRBJ2-1; 9 positions match TRBD1. J gave up 1 base and V 0 bases, and 4 bases lay outside the gene matches. The CDR3 has 17 residues. The DNA of the CDR3 is TGTGCCAGCAGTTTAGCGTTCGGGACAGGGTCCTACAATGAGCAGTTCTTC. Encoded protein: CASSLAFGTGSYNEQFF.

This clonotype was recorded at least ten times. The genes are TRBV6-2 or TRBV6-3 and TRBJ2-2; D call uncertain. Trimming cost V 7 bases and J 1 base, with 7 bases left between them. Germline-derived CDR1 and CDR2 are MNHEY and SVGEGT. The CDR3 length is 13 residues. CDR3: CASKKLNTGELFF. The CDR3 bases are TGTGCCAGCAAGAAATTGAACACCGGGGAGCTGTTTTTT.

There are many counts of this clonotype. The gene calls are TRBV5-5 and TRBJ1-5, with D hard to call. This CDR3 region has 14 residues. Deletions cut 5 bases from V and 7 bases from J, with 16 bases between. Germline V gene lookup returns CDR1 SGHKS and CDR2 YYEKEE (reference sequence). The CDR3 here is CASRLGGSEQPQHF. In DNA, the CDR3 is TGTGCCAGCAGACTTGGAGGGAGTGAACAGCCCCAGCATTTT.

This clonotype has at least ten counts. This rearrangement joins TRBV20-1 to TRBJ2-7, with 9 bases matching TRBD2. After removal of 2 bases from V and 5 bases from J, the junction contained 4 bases not matched to a gene. Germline V gene lookup returns CDR1 DFQATT and CDR2 SNEGSKA (reference sequence). This CDR3 has 13 amino acids. The CDR3 nucleotides are TGCAGTGCTAGACAACAGCGGGAGGACGAGCAGTACTTC. Its translation: CSARQQREDEQYF.

This clonotype was detected many times. The chain is built from TRBV28 and TRBJ2-5; D may be TRBD1 (5 bases). The CDR3 contains 16 residues. In germline, CDR1 is MDHEN, CDR2 SYDVKM. Deletions cut 5 bases from V and 1 base from J, with 17 bases between. The CDR3 DNA sequence: TGTGCCAGCAGTCCCGACCGTGACAGATCCCAAGAGACCCAGTACTTC. This sequence encodes CASSPDRDRSQETQYF.

This clonotype showed up many times. The chain carries TRBV5-1 and TRBJ2-6; 7 bases fit TRBD1. V lost 4 bases and J lost 2; bases outside the gene matches: 6. CDR3 length: 16 residues. Germline lookup yields CDR1 SGHRS and CDR2 YFSETQ. This chain's CDR3 is CASSPTTGTGANVLTF. CDR3 nucleotides: TGCGCCAGCAGCCCGACGACAGGGACTGGGGCCAACGTCCTGACTTTC.

This clonotype showed up many times. The chain couples TRBV12-3 or TRBV12-4 to TRBJ2-3; D tentatively fits TRBD1 or TRBD2 (6 bases each). The CDR3 contains 13 residues. V shed 3 bases and J shed 4 bases, with 8 bases lying between them. In DNA form, the CDR3 reads TGTGCCAGCAGTTTTAGGGGGGCAGATACGCAGTATTTT. This gives the protein CASSFRGADTQYF.

In this sample, this clonotype turned up many times. The J gene is TRBJ2-7, the V gene TRBV7-9, with D hard to call. The CDR3 contains 15 residues. The V gene lost 1 base and the J gene lost 0 bases, with 10 bases spanning the gap. CDR1 and CDR2 from the germline V gene are SEHNR and FQNEAQ (reference sequence). The CDR3 spells CASSLGHQGSYEQYF. CDR3 sequence (DNA): TGTGCCAGCAGCTTAGGTCATCAAGGCTCCTACGAGCAGTACTTC.

This clonotype was detected ten times or more. The CDR3 reads CASSVSGRDYNEQFF. The CDR3 region has the DNA TGTGCCAGCAGCGTTAGCGGGAGGGACTACAATGAGCAGTTCTTC. The chain has TRBV28 and TRBJ2-1; 11 nucleotides match TRBD2. Germline V lookup: CDR1 MDHEN, CDR2 SYDVKM. The trim removed 6 bases at V and 3 bases at J, leaving 4 bases unmatched. This CDR3 contains 15 residues.

This clonotype was recorded many times. The chain recombines TRBV30 with TRBJ1-2; 7 bases line up with TRBD1. This CDR3 comprises 13 residues. The J segment lost 4 bases and the V segment lost 1 base, leaving 3 bases of the junction unmatched. The germline CDR1 and CDR2 sequences are GTSNPN and SVGIG (reference sequence). CDR3 in amino acids: CAWSEQGTYGYTF. CDR3 nucleotides: TGTGCCTGGAGTGAACAGGGGACCTATGGCTACACCTTC.

This clonotype was detected a few times. The chain carries TRBV28 and TRBJ1-1, with D maybe TRBD1 (5 bases). The CDR3 is 14 residues long. V gave up 7 bases and J gave up 2 bases, with 14 bases separating them. Germline CDR1 MDHEN, CDR2 SYDVKM. CDR3 sequence (DNA): TGTGCCAGCACCCTAGGGGTTACAAACACTGAAGCTTTCTTT. As protein: CASTLGVTNTEAFF.

Many counts were recorded for this clonotype. The chain employs TRBV5-6 and TRBJ1-1; 11 positions match TRBD1. The trim removed 4 bases at V and 4 bases at J, leaving 6 bases unmatched. The CDR3 is 15 amino acids. CDR1 is SGHDT and CDR2 is YYEEEE in the germline V gene. The CDR3 DNA reads as TGTGCCAGCAGCCCTGGGACAGGGGGTTTCACTGAAGCTTTCTTT. It translates to CASSPGTGGFTEAFF.

This clonotype was observed a few times. A clone one base away is much larger, so this may be a read error. The V call is TRBV7-2, the J call TRBJ2-5; D is unresolved. Germline V gene sequence: CDR1 SGHTA, CDR2 FQGNSA. CDR3 length: 14 amino acids. The CDR3, as DNA: TGTGTCAGCAGCTTACAGATAGCCCAAGAGACCCAGTACTTC. Amino acids: CVSSLQIAQETQYF. The full variable domain, in which reference TRBV7-2 and TRBJ2-5 provide the parts outside the CDR3, is GAGVSQSPSNKVTEKGKDVELRCDPISGHTALYWYRQSLGQGLEFLIYFQGNSAPDKSGLPSDRFSAERTGGSVSTLTIQRTQQEDSAVYLCVSSLQIAQETQYFGPGTRLLVL.

CDR3 nucleotides: TGTGCCAGCACCTATGGAGGGAGGGCCTCCTACGAGCAGTACTTC. It encodes CASTYGGRASYEQYF. V usage is TRBV28 and J usage is TRBJ2-7; 7 nucleotides match TRBD2. V trimming: 7 bases; J trimming: 0 bases; junction bases outside the gene matches: 9. This CDR3 is built from 15 residues. Germline V lookup: CDR1 MDHEN, CDR2 SYDVKM.

The sample holds many counts of this clonotype. The chain couples TRBV7-3 to TRBJ2-7; 8 bases agree with TRBD2. With V trimmed by 3 bases and J by 4 bases, 8 bases remained unmatched. CDR1 and CDR2 from the germline V gene are SGHTA and FQGTGA. CDR3 size: 15 residues. CDR3 protein: CASSLALGGAYEQYF. The CDR3 nucleotides read TGTGCCAGCAGCTTGGCCCTCGGGGGGGCGTACGAGCAGTACTTC.

Ten or more counts support this clonotype. J is TRBJ1-6 and V is TRBV7-9; D is possibly TRBD1 (5 bases). V gave up 3 bases and J gave up 8 bases, with 14 bases separating them. The CDR3 consists of 15 residues. Germline V gene lookup returns CDR1 SEHNR and CDR2 FQNEAQ (reference sequence). CDR3 sequence: CASSFGSTRDSPLHF. The CDR3 bases are TGTGCCAGCAGCTTCGGGTCCACCAGGGATTCACCCCTCCACTTT.

This clonotype was counted many times. The chain couples TRBV11-2 to TRBJ2-1, with no clear D. With 0 bases removed from V and 12 bases from J, the gap between germline ends came to 12 bases. This CDR3 is built from 13 residues. CDR1 is SGHAT, CDR2 FQNNGV, per germline. The CDR3 region has the DNA TGTGCCAGCAGCTTAGATCCGCCCTCGGTGCAGTTCTTC. The encoded protein is CASSLDPPSVQFF.